A single sample is the source of the 15 T cell receptor beta chains below, sequenced in a study of blood T cell repertoires in COVID-19 (dated by TCRdb to 2019 to 2021). The library was obtained by the immunoSEQ multiplex PCR assay. TCRdb carries this immuneACCESS record with in-frame sequences only. Its versions omit some clonotypes, under half of them owing to an unresolved V gene in the studies checked, with the rest unexplained. The sample has some 80,000 clones on record, 79% of them singletons. The ten most abundant clones make up less than 5.5% of the sample. Specimen: peripheral blood. The source of these receptors is a woman of 80 years or more with active or convalescent COVID-19.

This clone turned up a few times. This chain uses TRBV11-2 with TRBJ2-5; 16 bases line up with TRBD2. The V and J ends lost 5 bases and 4 bases, in that order; junction bases with no gene match: 4. The germline gives CDR1 SGHAT, CDR2 FQNNGV. CDR3 length: 16 amino acids. The CDR3 sequence is CASSLGLAGGGETQYF. The DNA for the CDR3 is TGTGCCAGCAGCCTGGGACTAGCGGGAGGGGGAGAGACCCAGTACTTC.

This chain connects TRBV6-2 or TRBV6-3 to TRBJ1-5; D may be TRBD1 (6 bases). Trimming took off 6 bases at V and 0 bases at J, with 15 bases between the two ends. The CDR3 runs 16 residues. Germline values: CDR1 MNHEY, CDR2 SVGEGT. As DNA, the CDR3 is TGTGCCAGCAGGTACACCTCAGGGGTTAGCAATCAGCCCCAGCATTTT. Amino acids: CASRYTSGVSNQPQHF.

The table lists this clone with a count of one. The V call is TRBV19, the J call TRBJ1-6; 7 bases agree with TRBD1. CDR3 length: 15 amino acids. Unmatched junction bases numbered 4, after V lost 1 base and J lost 7 bases. Looked up from germline, CDR1 is LNHDA and CDR2 is SQIVND (reference sequence). The CDR3 here is CASSIAGGQNSPLHF. The DNA of the CDR3 is TGTGCCAGTAGTATAGCAGGGGGGCAGAATTCACCCCTCCACTTT.

The chain joins TRBV19 to TRBJ2-2, with D hard to call. Trimming cost V 0 bases and J 5 bases, with 13 bases left between them. The CDR3 spans 16 residues. Germline CDR1 LNHDA, CDR2 SQIVND (reference sequence). The chain's CDR3 is CASSIDGSRRTGELFF. As DNA, the CDR3 is TGTGCCAGTAGTATAGATGGGTCCAGGCGTACCGGGGAGCTGTTTTTT.

The sample holds a few counts of this clone. The rearrangement joins TRBV4-2 to TRBJ2-1, with 14 bases aligning to TRBD2. This CDR3 is 16 amino acids long. Germline CDR1 is LGHNA and CDR2 is YNFKEQ. Trimming at V came to 1 base and at J to 7 bases, leaving 3 bases not matched to a gene. CDR3 loop: CASSQVGTSGSNEQFF. The DNA of the CDR3 is TGTGCCAGCAGCCAAGTCGGGACTAGCGGGAGTAATGAGCAGTTCTTC.

V is TRBV5-6 and J is TRBJ2-7; a weak D match, TRBD2 (7 bases). V was trimmed by 5 bases and J by 6 bases, leaving 15 bases between them. This CDR3 is built from 13 residues. CDR1 and CDR2 from the germline V gene are SGHDT and YYEEEE. Here the CDR3 reads CASRPMGGLEQYF. The CDR3 DNA reads TGTGCCAGCAGACCGATGGGGGGGCTCGAGCAGTACTTC.

The V gene is TRBV4-2, the J gene TRBJ2-1; D may be TRBD1 (6 bases). The ends were cut back, 2 bases at V and 9 bases at J, with 14 bases in the middle. This CDR3 spans 14 amino acids. Germline V gene lookup returns CDR1 LGHNA and CDR2 YNFKEQ. The CDR3 region has the DNA TGTGCCAGCAGCCAACCAGGACAGTATCCTGAGCAGTTCTTC. Protein: CASSQPGQYPEQFF.

The rearrangement uses TRBV21-1 and TRBJ1-4. TRBV21-1 is a recognized pseudogene. CDR3 length: 20 residues. The CDR3 here is CASSRATQGFGSSQNEKLFF. The DNA for the CDR3 is TGTGCCAGCAGCAGGGCTACTCAGGGATTCGGGAGCTCGCAGAATGAAAAACTGTTTTTT.

The chain uses TRBV10-2 and TRBJ1-4, with a weak D call TRBD1 (6 bases). The V end was cut by 8 bases, the J end by 7 bases, with 17 bases between. From germline, CDR1 is WSHSY and CDR2 SAAADI. The CDR3 runs 14 residues. The CDR3 loop is CASLGHGRGEKLFF. The CDR3 DNA sequence: TGCGCCAGCCTGGGACACGGGCGAGGTGAAAAACTGTTTTTT.

This chain joins TRBV6-2 or TRBV6-3 and TRBJ2-1; 8 nucleotides align to TRBD2. The CDR3 contains 15 residues. Germline CDR1 and CDR2: MNHEY and SVGEGT. With 3 bases clipped from V and 4 bases from J, the junction kept 5 bases outside the gene matches. The CDR3 here is CASSYGTSLYNEQFF. CDR3 nucleotide sequence: TGTGCCAGCAGTTATGGGACTAGTTTATACAATGAGCAGTTCTTC.

This clone was observed at least ten times. This chain uses TRBV7-8 with TRBJ1-2, with 7 bases aligning to TRBD1. Germline CDR1 SGHVS, CDR2 FQNEAQ. The CDR3 loop spans 12 amino acids. V was clipped by 6 bases and J by 7 bases; unmatched bases: 5. The CDR3 DNA reads TGTGCCAGCAGTCTGACAGGGATTGGCTACACCTTC. Its protein is CASSLTGIGYTF.

This chain joins TRBV24-1 and TRBJ2-7; no reliable D call. Trimming removed 1 base at V and 4 bases at J, with 7 bases between. The CDR3 contains 13 residues. The germline V gene has CDR1 KGHDR and CDR2 SFDVKD. The CDR3: CATSDFSGYEQYF. DNA of the CDR3: TGTGCCACCAGTGATTTCTCGGGTTACGAGCAGTACTTC.

V and J are TRBV19 and TRBJ2-6, with D unresolved. The CDR3 is 15 amino acids. CDR1 is LNHDA and CDR2 is SQIVND in the germline V gene (reference sequence). V was trimmed by 2 bases and J by 0 bases, leaving 5 bases between them. CDR3 protein: CASSISVSGANVLTF. Written as DNA, the CDR3 is TGTGCCAGTAGTATATCCGTCTCTGGGGCCAACGTCCTGACTTTC. The whole variable domain, filled in from reference TRBV19 and TRBJ2-6, reads DGGITQSPKYLFRKEGQNVTLSCEQNLNHDAMYWYRQDPGQGLRLIYYSQIVNDFQKGDIAEGYSVSREKKESFPLTVTSAQKNPTAFYLCASSISVSGANVLTFGAGSRLTVL.

J is TRBJ2-3 and V is TRBV5-6, with D unresolved. The V and J ends lost 0 bases and 3 bases respectively, with 5 bases between them. This CDR3 spans 13 amino acids. Germline V CDR1 and CDR2: SGHDT, YYEEEE. CDR3 in DNA: TGTGCCAGCAGCTTGGCTACTACAGATACGCAGTATTTT. The encoded protein is CASSLATTDTQYF.

The chain recombines TRBV28 with TRBJ1-5, with D perhaps TRBD1 (5 bases). The CDR3 length is 16 residues. The V end was cut by 3 bases, the J end by 5 bases, with 17 bases between. Germline-derived CDR1 and CDR2 are MDHEN and SYDVKM. CDR3 DNA sequence: TGTGCCAGCAGTTTCGCGGGGGACCCCTTCGATCAGCCCCAGCATTTT. It translates to CASSFAGDPFDQPQHF.